This T cell receptor beta chain was recovered during a study of blood T cell repertoires in COVID-19. Study context: Researchers got acute and convalescent COVID-19 samples from the United States, Italy and Spain.

Enrolment of Seattle patients took place during active infection, and they were followed longitudinally. Some clones are missing from TCRdb's copy, which holds only in-frame ones; the method was immunoSEQ multiplex PCR. The sample has around 120,000 clones, roughly 90% seen once. The V end lost 0 bases, the J end lost 9 bases, and 9 bases lay between the germline ends. From germline, CDR1 is SGHDN and CDR2 FVKESK. The CDR3 spans 14 residues. The chain couples TRBV14 to TRBJ1-6, with unresolved D. Sequencing used peripheral blood. The receptor was isolated from a woman aged 60-75 years with COVID-19, enrolled during active disease. The CDR3: CASSQDLVISPLHF. The CDR3 nucleotides read TGTGCCAGCAGCCAAGATTTAGTGATTTCACCCCTCCACTTT.